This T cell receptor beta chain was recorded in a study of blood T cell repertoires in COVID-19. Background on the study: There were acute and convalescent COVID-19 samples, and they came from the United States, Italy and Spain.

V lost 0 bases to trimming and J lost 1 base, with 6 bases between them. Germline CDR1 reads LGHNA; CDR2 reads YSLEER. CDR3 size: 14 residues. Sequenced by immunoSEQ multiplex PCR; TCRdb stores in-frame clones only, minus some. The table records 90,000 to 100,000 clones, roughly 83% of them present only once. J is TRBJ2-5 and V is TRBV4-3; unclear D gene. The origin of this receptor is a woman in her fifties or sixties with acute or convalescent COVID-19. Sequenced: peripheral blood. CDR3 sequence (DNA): TGCGCCAGCAGCCAAGATACCAGCCAAGAGACCCAGTACTTC. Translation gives CASSQDTSQETQYF.